These T cell receptor beta chains were read from a single sample in a study of T cell responses to AZD1222 COVID-19 vaccine. Sequencing was performed with immunoSEQ multiplex PCR; in TCRdb, only in-frame clones are kept and a portion is missing. This table has 150,000 to 180,000 clones, about 90% appearing once. Sample: peripheral blood, taken on day 0 of MenACWY control vaccination. Receptors were obtained from an adult in good health. The conserved cysteine and the conserved F or W are not part of the CDR3 here. The order of the fields is J gene, V gene, CDR3 protein.

TRBJ2-2	TRBV10-3	ASAGQGAGELF
TRBJ1-1	TRBV6-5	ASSYSGHPVEAF
TRBJ2-4	TRBV24-1	ATSDPLADGRDIQY
TRBJ1-1	TRBV5-6	ASSLLAGWSEAF
TRBJ1-5	TRBV19	ASSITGGNQPQH
TRBJ1-6	TRBV28	ASSLYRQDNSPLH
TRBJ2-3	TRBV7-7	ASSAGRSDLDGTDTQY
TRBJ1-3	TRBV7-2	ASSLVGSKFSGNTIY
TRBJ1-2	TRBV18	ASSPQGVGNYGYT
TRBJ1-2	TRBV7-2	ASSFTAGGDYGYT
TRBJ1-5	TRBV18	ASSPQGYNQPQH
TRBJ2-3	TRBV7-2	ASSPRDSDTQY
TRBJ2-7	TRBV29-1	SVGGQTYEQY
TRBJ1-2	TRBV7-9	ASSFTDRGYGYT
TRBJ2-4	TRBV29-1	SVEDGGKNIQY
TRBJ1-3	TRBV3-1/TRBV3-2	ASSLGQGLRGNTIY
TRBJ1-2	TRBV7-9	ASSLVGRGQAVGYT
TRBJ1-5	TRBV20-1	SASLTGQTNQPQH
TRBJ1-2	TRBV18	ASSPRGGDSNYGYT
TRBJ2-3	TRBV18	ASSPQSVIDTQY
TRBJ2-7	TRBV5-1	ASSVNLGTYEQY
TRBJ1-1	TRBV5-6	ASSMQQEWDTEAF
TRBJ1-5	TRBV7-2	ASSQQGNQPQH
TRBJ2-1	TRBV15	ATSRDLDNEQF
TRBJ2-7	TRBV7-9	ASSLGTGASYEQY
TRBJ2-2	TRBV10-3	AISESPENTGELF
TRBJ2-7	TRBV19	ASSTSRGGHSTYEQY
TRBJ1-2	TRBV5-1	ASSRGARYGYT
TRBJ1-1	TRBV5-4	ASSSLTGNTEAF
TRBJ1-5	TRBV10-1	ASRFTGRQH
TRBJ2-7	TRBV9	ASSVGAWTSGSYEQY
TRBJ1-2	TRBV5-5	ASSHGQGRYGYT
TRBJ1-5	TRBV6-4	ASSDCRGRVREVGNQPQH
TRBJ1-6	TRBV7-2	ASSLSGQGNSPLH
TRBJ1-1	TRBV7-8	ASSPITIGALNTEAF
TRBJ1-1	TRBV5-1	ASSRGQGNEAF
TRBJ1-3	TRBV19	ASSQAGNTIY
TRBJ2-3	TRBV5-4	ASSLARAGEDTQY
TRBJ2-7	TRBV7-2	ASSLGRGHYEQY
TRBJ1-1	TRBV3-1/TRBV3-2	ASSQEVAREAF
TRBJ1-1	TRBV19	ATRVGGSTEAF
TRBJ1-1	TRBV5-1	ASSRDRGNTEAF
TRBJ1-1	TRBV7-2	ATKLRGGMNTEAF
TRBJ1-2	TRBV6-5	ASKVGLGGYT
TRBJ1-3	TRBV5-1	ASSPRQAPSGNTIY
TRBJ1-2	TRBV5-1	ASSSRGPLPYGYT
TRBJ1-5	TRBV6-4	ASSRNPPGANQPQH
TRBJ2-2	TRBV5-1	ASSLSGQTNTGELF
TRBJ1-1	TRBV9	ASSVDVRGVTEAF
TRBJ1-1	TRBV6-5	ASSFSRGGNTEAF
TRBJ2-2	TRBV7-9	ASSLYSGTGELF
TRBJ2-4	TRBV25-1	ASSDGVAKNIQY
TRBJ2-4	TRBV5-6	ASRELGSPPDIQY
TRBJ2-5	TRBV28	ASSLSYDGGGETQY
TRBJ2-7	TRBV5-1	ASSLGRGPYEQY